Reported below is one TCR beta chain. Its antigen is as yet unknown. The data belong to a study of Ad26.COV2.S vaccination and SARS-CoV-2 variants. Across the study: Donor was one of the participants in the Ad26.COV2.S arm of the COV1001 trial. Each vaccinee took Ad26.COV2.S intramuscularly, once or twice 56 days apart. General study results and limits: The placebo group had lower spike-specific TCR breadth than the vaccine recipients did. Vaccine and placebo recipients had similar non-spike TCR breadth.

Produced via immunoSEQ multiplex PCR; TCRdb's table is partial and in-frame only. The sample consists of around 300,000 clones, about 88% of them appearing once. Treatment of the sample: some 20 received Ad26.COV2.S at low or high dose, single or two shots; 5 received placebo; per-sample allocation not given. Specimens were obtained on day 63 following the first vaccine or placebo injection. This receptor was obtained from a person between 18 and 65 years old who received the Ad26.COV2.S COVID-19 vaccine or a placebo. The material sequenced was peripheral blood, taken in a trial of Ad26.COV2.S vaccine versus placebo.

The CDR3 region is CATTTGMNTEAFF. The CDR3 DNA is TGTGCCACTACCACGGGGATGAACACTGAAGCTTTCTTT. The rearrangement links TRBV6-5 to TRBJ1-1, with D unresolved. V was cut by 10 bases and J by 0 bases, with 12 bases left in between. CDR3 length equals 13 residues. Germline lookup yields CDR1 MNHEY and CDR2 SVGAGI.